This T cell receptor beta chain was sequenced during a study of blood T cells in healthy people across ages. V trimming: 1 base; J trimming: 1 base; junction bases outside the gene matches: 6. Germline V lookup: CDR1 LGHNA, CDR2 YNFKEQ. The CDR3 covers 17 residues. A second PCR of 7 to 11 cycles used a sample-barcoded 5' primer and a J-beta primer mix. TCRdb re-analysed the 5' RACE reads in MiXCR, keeping a single row per CDR3 protein. In the table there are about 1.4 million distinct CDR3 sequences, around 55% of which are singletons. The chain links TRBV4-2 to TRBJ2-5, with 10 bases fitting TRBD1. The sequence was obtained from a young man in good health. Material for sequencing was blood. The CDR3 DNA sequence: TGTGCCAGCAGCCAAGCCCCTTGGACAGGGGGCCAAGAGACCCAGTACTTC. Translation gives CASSQAPWTGGQETQYF.